These 5 T cell receptor beta chains came from one sample sequenced in a study of blood T cell repertoires in COVID-19. TCRdb's table, derived via immunoSEQ multiplex PCR, lists solely in-frame clones and lacks some. The profile shows some 80,000 clones, approximately 80% of them singletons. The source material was peripheral blood. Receptors were obtained from a man aged 55 to 69 with active or convalescent COVID-19.

The chain uses TRBV6-5 and TRBJ1-1; D gene uncertain. Germline V CDR1 and CDR2: MNHEY, SVGAGI. Trimming took off 6 bases at V and 3 bases at J, with 5 bases between the two ends. CDR3 length equals 11 residues. CDR3 DNA sequence: TGTGCCAGCAGGGCGGACACTGAAGCTTTCTTT. Translating gives CASRADTEAFF.

The chain joins TRBV6-5 to TRBJ1-5, with D possibly being TRBD1 (6 bases). Germline loops: CDR1 MNHEY, CDR2 SVGAGI. V lost 4 bases and J lost 3, with 10 bases in between. The CDR3 runs 14 residues. CDR3 DNA sequence: TGTGCCAGCAGTTCAGACAGGTTCAATCAGCCCCAGCATTTT. It encodes CASSSDRFNQPQHF.

V usage is TRBV6-2 or TRBV6-3 and J usage is TRBJ2-4; 10 nucleotides agree with TRBD2. This CDR3 has 17 amino acids. The junction had 11 bases not matched to a gene; V was cut back by 5 bases and J by 4 bases. Germline V gene sequence: CDR1 MNHEY, CDR2 SVGEGT. In nucleotides, the CDR3 is TGTGCCAGCAGTCCAGGTTTAGCGGGGGGACCTAAAAACATTCAGTACTTC. Translation gives CASSPGLAGGPKNIQYF.

The V gene is TRBV4-3, the J gene TRBJ1-2; 7 nucleotides agree with TRBD1. J gave up 2 bases and V 0 bases, and 6 bases lay outside the gene matches. The CDR3 totals 16 residues. Looked up from germline, CDR1 is LGHNA and CDR2 is YSLEER. The CDR3 region has the DNA TGCGCCAGCAGCCAAGATAGAAGCAGGGGGAACTATGGCTACACCTTC. Its protein product is CASSQDRSRGNYGYTF.

The rearrangement joins TRBV5-5 to TRBJ2-2; D perhaps matches TRBD1 (7 bases). This CDR3 is 16 amino acids long. CDR1 and CDR2 from the germline V gene are SGHKS and YYEKEE (reference sequence). With 2 bases removed from V and 0 bases from J, the gap between germline ends came to 11 bases. The CDR3 sequence: CASSFSGGPNTGELFF. The CDR3 nucleotides read TGTGCCAGCAGCTTTTCAGGGGGGCCGAACACCGGGGAGCTGTTTTTT.